The T cell receptor beta chain described here comes from a study of T cells in Graves' hyperthyroidism and ophthalmopathy (dated by TCRdb to the late 2010s). In the study overall: Peripheral blood samples were taken at the time of initial diagnosis, prior to any treatment. Prospective prediction of ophthalmopathy was tested in an independent validation cohort consisting of about 19 hyperthyroidism patients and around 16 patients who later progressed to ophthalmopathy. The study also compared thyroid tissue and blood T-cell repertoires from over 5 Graves' hyperthyroidism patients. To identify TCR V-J signatures that set the groups apart, the researchers used a discovery cohort of 90 to 100 patients, made up of roughly 45 with Graves' ophthalmopathy and some 55 with stable Graves' hyperthyroidism. After blood sampling, hyperthyroidism patients were treated with methimazole at a starting dose of 30 mg daily, and ophthalmopathy patients were treated with high-dose intravenous methylprednisolone. The paper reports TCR Vbeta CDR3 sequencing of roughly 140 peripheral blood samples: some 41 ophthalmopathy, under 80 hyperthyroidism and about 17 progressor patients. For training and testing, the 80 to 100 patients in the discovery cohort were randomly divided in a 7:3 ratio. Study-wide findings and limitations: Most expanded thyroid clonotypes (frequency above 0.001) were also found in blood, which suggests that blood repertoires may mirror thyroid immune responses. A 13 V-J signature model separated ophthalmopathy from stable hyperthyroidism, with around 90% sensitivity and roughly 81% specificity in cross-validation and 80%/75% in testing. During validation, the model predicted progression to ophthalmopathy a median of about 6.3 months ahead of onset, with 60% to 71% sensitivity and 72.22% specificity. Sample size was not statistically predetermined, and investigators were not blinded to group allocation.

Concerning this clonotype itself: There is no known antigen for this receptor. No much larger clonotype is one base removed from it; base qualities were not supplied.

Stable Graves' hyperthyroidism was defined as no progression to ophthalmopathy during 18 months of follow-up. Hyperthyroidism patients were newly diagnosed, with disease duration under 2 months, and aged 18 to 65 years. Exclusion was applied to patients with uncontrolled infections, other autoimmune diseases, pregnancy or lactation. Clinical symptoms, serum thyroxine and TRAb, thyroid ultrasound, and orbital computed tomography formed the basis for the diagnoses. Ficoll-Paque density gradient centrifugation was used to isolate PBMCs from around 10 ml of fresh peripheral blood. Total RNA was extracted with Trizol reagent, and quality was checked on an Agilent 2100 Bioanalyzer. The TCR beta CDR3 regions were amplified from the RNA transcripts. For the first round of RT-PCR on the TCR CDR3, the HTBI primer set was used together with the Qiagen OneStep RT-PCR kit. The libraries were constructed in a second round of multiplex PCR and then size-selected and purified. Paired-end sequencing of the libraries was performed with 100 bp reads on an Illumina HiSeq2000. The authors' pipeline ran thus. SOAPnuke was used to process the raw data, with reads discarded if the reads contained adapters or uncalled bases, had a mean Phred below 15, or lacked an exact constant-primer or identifier match. High-quality paired reads were merged with COPE v1.2.5, and unique nucleotide sequences were defined as clonotypes. Clonotypes were aligned to IMGT TRBV, TRBD and TRBJ reference segments using MiTCR v1.1. Only V-J combinations with frequency above 0.0001, covering 99% to 99.2% of repertoires, were analysed. The TCS score was defined as the ratio of F50 (clonal expansion) to E x V (chaos), calculated using BLOSUM62-based TCRdist between CDR3 peptides within each V-J. Welch's t-statistics and random forest reduced some 510 V-J features to 13, which were used in a naive Bayes classifier (R e1071). The public reads were reanalyzed by TCRdb: fastp trimming at Q25, MiXCR alignment, in-frame beta chains only. CDR3 protein sequences are deduplicated, and each keeps its most common genes and DNA. What appears here as the V and J calls and clone size reflects TCRdb's work, not the paper's. In all, the sample holds 300,000 to 400,000 distinct CDR3 sequences, and less than 15% of those were seen once. Of the sample, roughly 9.2% falls within the top ten clones.

The sequence was obtained from a woman aged 18-29 years with Graves' hyperthyroidism. The sequencing input was blood.

The sequence in DNA is TGTGCCAGTACGGTGGTCGAGCGGGTACATGGGCCCCAGTACTTC. Protein translation: CASTVVERVHGPQYF. Recombination linked TRBV27 to TRBJ2-5; the best D guess is TRBD2, with 6 bases matching. The germline V gene (reference sequence) gives CDR1 as MNHEY and CDR2 as SMNVEV. The junction carries 26 bases between V and J, which are trimmed by 9 bases and 9 bases respectively. The CDR3 goes from the cysteine to the phenylalanine over 15 residues. Solely the CDR3 DNA is kept, with 45 bases framed from the first base.